This T cell receptor (beta chain) was identified in a study of CD8 T cells in ankylosing spondylitis. The ends were cut back, 2 bases at V and 3 bases at J, with 13 bases in the middle. The CDR3 runs 15 residues. Germline V lookup: CDR1 SGDLS, CDR2 YYNGEE. This clonotype was counted at least ten times. TCRdb redid the calling of the 5' RACE reads with MiXCR, one entry per CDR3 protein. The table lists tens of thousands of distinct CDR3 sequences, approximately 5% of them singletons. The V gene is TRBV9, the J gene TRBJ2-3; perhaps TRBD2 as D (7 bases). The clonotype comes from a male donor with ankylosing spondylitis or in good health (not recorded which). The sequencing sample was made of blood, either unsorted or a sorted T cell fraction (not recorded which). CDR3 residues: CASSVPGGRTDTQYF. The CDR3 region has the DNA TGTGCCAGCAGCGTGCCGGGGGGCCGAACAGATACGCAGTATTTT.